The source of this T cell receptor (beta chain) is a study of T cell responses to AZD1222 COVID-19 vaccine. As for the study in general: Pooled together were second doses at about 4 or about 12 weeks.

Produced via immunoSEQ multiplex PCR; TCRdb's table is partial and in-frame only. The table records just over 70,000 clones, roughly 85% of them present only once. This clone has a count of ten or more. Its antigen is still unknown. Findings and limits, study-wide: In the spike-specific TCR repertoire, nearly half reportedly target unmutated variant regions.

Trimming removed 0 bases at V and 1 base at J, with 8 bases between. Germline CDR1 MGHRA, CDR2 YSYEKL. This CDR3 comprises 15 residues. This clonotype was sampled from an adult in good health. The V and J genes are TRBV4-1 and TRBJ2-3; the D is unclear. Sequencing used peripheral blood, obtained on day 0 of AZD1222 vaccination. For the CDR3, the DNA is TGCGCCAGCAGCCAAGAACGGCGAGGCACAGATACGCAGTATTTT. It specifies CASSQERRGTDTQYF.